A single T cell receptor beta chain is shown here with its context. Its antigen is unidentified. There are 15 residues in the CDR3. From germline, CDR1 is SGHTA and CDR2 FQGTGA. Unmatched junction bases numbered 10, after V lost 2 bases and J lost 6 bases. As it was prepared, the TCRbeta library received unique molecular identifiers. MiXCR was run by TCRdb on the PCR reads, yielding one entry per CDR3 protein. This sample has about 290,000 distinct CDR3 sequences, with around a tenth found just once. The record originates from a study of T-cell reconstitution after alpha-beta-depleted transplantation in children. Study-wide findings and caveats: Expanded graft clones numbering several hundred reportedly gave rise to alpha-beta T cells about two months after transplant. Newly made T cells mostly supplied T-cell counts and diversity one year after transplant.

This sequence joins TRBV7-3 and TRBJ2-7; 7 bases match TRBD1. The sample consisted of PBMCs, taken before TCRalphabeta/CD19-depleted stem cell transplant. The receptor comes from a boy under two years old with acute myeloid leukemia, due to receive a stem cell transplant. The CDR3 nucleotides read TGTGCCAGCAGCTTAGAGGGCAGGGGGACCGGCGAGCAGTACTTC. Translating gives CASSLEGRGTGEQYF.